The T cell receptor beta chain described here comes from a study of T cells of healthy individuals (dated by TCRdb to 2016 to 2019). This clonotype was counted many times. Its antigen specificity is not known. Base-call qualities are not available, and no considerably larger clone is one nucleotide away. The library was generated by 5' RACE. For sequencing, an Illumina MiSeq was employed. The public reads were reprocessed in TCRdb via fastp at Q25 and MiXCR, keeping in-frame beta chains. For every CDR3 protein sequence, its rows merge into one entry that carries the most common genes and DNA. The sample data list 100,000 or so distinct CDR3 sequences, and approximately 15% of these were observed just once. Together, the top ten hold 6.2% of the sample. As encoded in the germline V gene, CDR1 is MNHEY while CDR2 is SVGAGI. The trim is 0 bases for V and 1 base for J, with a gap of 10 bases between the germline ends. Counted from cysteine to phenylalanine, this CDR3 has 16 amino acids. CDR3 DNA is the only sequence kept; it has 48 bases, read in frame from the first base.

This sequence was found in a human donor in good health. Recombination joined TRBV6-5 with TRBJ2-1; the D gene is perhaps TRBD1 or TRBD2, each of them matching over 6 bases. The CDR3 region reads CASSYSRGVSYNEQFF. The DNA sequence reads TGTGCCAGCAGTTACTCGAGGGGGGTATCCTACAATGAGCAGTTCTTC.